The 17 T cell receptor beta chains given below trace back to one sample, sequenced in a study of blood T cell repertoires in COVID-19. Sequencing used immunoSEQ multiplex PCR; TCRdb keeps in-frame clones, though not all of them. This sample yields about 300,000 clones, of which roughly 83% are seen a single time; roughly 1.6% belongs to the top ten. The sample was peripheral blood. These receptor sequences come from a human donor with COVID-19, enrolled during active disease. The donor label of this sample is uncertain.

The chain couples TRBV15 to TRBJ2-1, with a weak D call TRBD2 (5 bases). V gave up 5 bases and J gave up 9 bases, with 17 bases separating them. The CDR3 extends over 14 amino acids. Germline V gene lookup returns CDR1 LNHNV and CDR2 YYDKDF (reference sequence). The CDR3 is CATSPEGTFSEQFF. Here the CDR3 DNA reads TGTGCCACCAGCCCAGAGGGCACCTTTTCTGAGCAGTTCTTC.

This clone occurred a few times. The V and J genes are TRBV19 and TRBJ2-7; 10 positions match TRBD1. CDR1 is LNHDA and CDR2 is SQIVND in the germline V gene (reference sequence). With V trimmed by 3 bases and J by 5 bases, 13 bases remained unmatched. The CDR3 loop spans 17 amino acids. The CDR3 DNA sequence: TGTGCCAGTAGTATGTTTGGATTGGGACAGGGGAGACACGAGCAGTACTTC. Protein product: CASSMFGLGQGRHEQYF. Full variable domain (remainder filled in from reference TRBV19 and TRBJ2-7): DGGITQSPKYLFRKEGQNVTLSCEQNLNHDAMYWYRQDPGQGLRLIYYSQIVNDFQKGDIAEGYSVSREKKESFPLTVTSAQKNPTAFYLCASSMFGLGQGRHEQYFGPGTRLTVT.

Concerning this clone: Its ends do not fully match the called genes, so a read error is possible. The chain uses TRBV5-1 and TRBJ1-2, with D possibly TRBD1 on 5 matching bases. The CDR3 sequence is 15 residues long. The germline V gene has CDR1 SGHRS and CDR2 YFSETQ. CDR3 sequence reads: CASSLERGSLYGYTF. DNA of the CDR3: TGCGCCAGCAGCTTGGAGCGGGGGTCGTTATATGGGTACACCTTC.

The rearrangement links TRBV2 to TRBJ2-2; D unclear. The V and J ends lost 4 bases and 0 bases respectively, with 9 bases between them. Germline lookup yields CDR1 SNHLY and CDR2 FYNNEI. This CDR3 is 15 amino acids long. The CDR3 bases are TGTGCCAGCAGTGTCGAGAGGTCGAACACCGGGGAGCTGTTTTTT. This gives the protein CASSVERSNTGELFF.

For the CDR3, the DNA is TGTGCCAGCAGCTTCCGGGACAGCAGATATAATTCACCCCTCCACTTT. Translation: CASSFRDSRYNSPLHF. This chain connects TRBV5-5 to TRBJ1-6; 7 bases align to TRBD1. The CDR3 sequence is 16 residues long. In germline, CDR1 is SGHKS, CDR2 YYEKEE (reference sequence). The J segment lost 4 bases and the V segment lost 2 bases, leaving 6 bases of the junction unmatched.

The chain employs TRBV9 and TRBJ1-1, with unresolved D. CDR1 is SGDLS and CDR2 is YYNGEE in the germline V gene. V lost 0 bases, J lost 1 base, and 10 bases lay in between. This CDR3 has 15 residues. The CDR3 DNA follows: TGTGCCAGCAGCGTAGGATTTACAGAGAACACTGAAGCTTTCTTT. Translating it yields CASSVGFTENTEAFF.

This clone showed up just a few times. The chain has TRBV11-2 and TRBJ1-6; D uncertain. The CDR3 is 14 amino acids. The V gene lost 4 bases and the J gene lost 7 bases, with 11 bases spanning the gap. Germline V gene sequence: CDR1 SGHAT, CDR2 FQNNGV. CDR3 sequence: CASSWRRGNSPLHF. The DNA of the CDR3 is TGTGCCAGCAGCTGGAGAAGAGGGAATTCACCCCTCCACTTT.

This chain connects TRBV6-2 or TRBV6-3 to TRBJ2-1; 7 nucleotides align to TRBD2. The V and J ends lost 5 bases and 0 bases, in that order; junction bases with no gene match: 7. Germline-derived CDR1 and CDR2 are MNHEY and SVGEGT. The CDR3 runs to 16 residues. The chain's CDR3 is CASSDPSGLSYNEQFF. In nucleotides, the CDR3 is TGTGCCAGCAGTGACCCTAGCGGCCTCTCCTACAATGAGCAGTTCTTC.

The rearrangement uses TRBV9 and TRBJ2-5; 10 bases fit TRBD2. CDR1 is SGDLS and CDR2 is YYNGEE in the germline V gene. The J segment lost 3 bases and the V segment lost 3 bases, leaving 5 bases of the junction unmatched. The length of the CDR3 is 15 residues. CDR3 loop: CASSELAGEEETQYF. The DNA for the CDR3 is TGTGCCAGCAGCGAGCTAGCGGGAGAGGAAGAGACCCAGTACTTC.

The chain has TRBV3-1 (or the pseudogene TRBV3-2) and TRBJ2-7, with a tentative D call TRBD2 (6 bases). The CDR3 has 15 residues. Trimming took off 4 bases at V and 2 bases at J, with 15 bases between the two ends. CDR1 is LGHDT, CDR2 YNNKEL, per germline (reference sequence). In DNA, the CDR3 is TGTGCCAGCAGCCCTTTGGGGACTTCCGCCTACGAGCAGTACTTC. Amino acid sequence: CASSPLGTSAYEQYF.

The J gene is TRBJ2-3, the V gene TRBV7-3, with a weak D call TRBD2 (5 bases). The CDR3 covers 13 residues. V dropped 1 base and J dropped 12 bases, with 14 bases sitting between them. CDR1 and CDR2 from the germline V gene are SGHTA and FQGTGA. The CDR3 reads CASSLNPADPQYF. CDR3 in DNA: TGTGCCAGCAGCTTAAACCCAGCGGACCCCCAGTATTTT.

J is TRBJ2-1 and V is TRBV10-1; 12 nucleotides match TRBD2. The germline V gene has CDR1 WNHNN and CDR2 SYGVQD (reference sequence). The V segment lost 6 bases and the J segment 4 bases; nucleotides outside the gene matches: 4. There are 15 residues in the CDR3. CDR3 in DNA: TGCGCCAGCAGCCTACTAGCGGGAGGTTACAATGAGCAGTTCTTC. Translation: CASSLLAGGYNEQFF.

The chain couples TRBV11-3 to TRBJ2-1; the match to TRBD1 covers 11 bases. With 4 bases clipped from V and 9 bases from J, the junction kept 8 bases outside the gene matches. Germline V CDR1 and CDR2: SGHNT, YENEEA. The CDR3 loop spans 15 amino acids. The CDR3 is CASSSGQGARGEQFF. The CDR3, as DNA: TGTGCCAGCAGCTCCGGACAGGGGGCTCGGGGTGAGCAGTTCTTC. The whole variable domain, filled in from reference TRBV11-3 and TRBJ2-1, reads EAGVVQSPRYKIIEKKQPVAFWCNPISGHNTLYWYLQNLGQGPELLIRYENEEAVDDSQLPKDRFSAERLKGVDSTLKIQPAELGDSAVYLCASSSGQGARGEQFFGPGTRLTVL.

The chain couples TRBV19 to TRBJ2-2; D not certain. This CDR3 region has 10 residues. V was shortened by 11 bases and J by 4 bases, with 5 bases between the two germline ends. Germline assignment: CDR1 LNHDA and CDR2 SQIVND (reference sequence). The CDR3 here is CAFFTGELFF. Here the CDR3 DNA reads TGTGCCTTCTTCACCGGGGAGCTGTTTTTT.

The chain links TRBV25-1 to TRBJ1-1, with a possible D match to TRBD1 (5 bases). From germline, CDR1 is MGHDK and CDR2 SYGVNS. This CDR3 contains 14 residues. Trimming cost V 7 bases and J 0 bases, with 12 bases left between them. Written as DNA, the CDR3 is TGTGCCAGCATCCTGGGACTTGTGAACACTGAAGCTTTCTTT. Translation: CASILGLVNTEAFF.

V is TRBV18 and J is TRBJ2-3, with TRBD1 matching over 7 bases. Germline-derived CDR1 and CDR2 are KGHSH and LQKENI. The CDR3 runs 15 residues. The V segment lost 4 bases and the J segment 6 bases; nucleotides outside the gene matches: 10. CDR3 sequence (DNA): TGTGCCAGCTCACTGGGACAGCACGTTAGGGATACGCAGTATTTT. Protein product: CASSLGQHVRDTQYF. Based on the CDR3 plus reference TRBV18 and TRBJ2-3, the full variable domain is NAGVMQNPRHLVRRRGQEARLRCSPMKGHSHVYWYRQLPEEGLKFMVYLQKENIIDESGMPKERFSAEFPKEGPSILRIQQVVRGDSAAYFCASSLGQHVRDTQYFGPGTRLTVL.

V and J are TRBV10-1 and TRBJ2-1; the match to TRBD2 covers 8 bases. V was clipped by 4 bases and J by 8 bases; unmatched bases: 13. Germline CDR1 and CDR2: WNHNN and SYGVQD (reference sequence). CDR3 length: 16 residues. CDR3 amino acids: CASSGTSLAGFDEQFF. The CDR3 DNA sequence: TGCGCCAGCAGTGGGACGAGTCTAGCGGGCTTCGATGAGCAGTTCTTC.